The sequence of this T cell receptor beta chain was determined in a study of blood T cell repertoires in COVID-19 (dated by TCRdb to 2019 to 2021). Regarding the research as a whole: The collaborator samples originated in the United States, Italy and Spain and spanned the acute and convalescent phases of COVID-19. The material from the prospective study consisted of cDNA or gDNA derived from T cells, B-cell-depleted T cells, or PBMCs. The repertoires were released in a freely available public database meant as a resource for research on the immune response to SARS-CoV-2. Where HLA class I and class II types were available, the types were taken from metadata supplied by the sample provider, not from assay-based typing. Deeply sampled blood TCRbeta repertoires from subjects exposed to, actively infected with, or recovered from COVID-19 were included in the dataset. The samples were drawn from the first 160 participants of the ongoing ImmuneRACE study and from 1,254 subjects provided by 6 global collaborators. Nearly every sample came with metadata listing a de-identified subject ID, COVID-19 status, age in years and sex.

Summary of the overall study and its limitations: How much clinical and demographic metadata was included differed by source and by participant, and the metadata was provided uncurated.

Collaborating institutions collected whole blood in K2EDTA tubes following their own protocols. For TCRbeta analysis, collaborators shipped samples as frozen whole blood, isolated PBMCs, or DNA extracted from either of those sample types. A note on this clone: Its antigen is currently not known. It has no much larger one-base neighbor in the sample; base qualities were not kept.

TCRbeta CDR3 regions were amplified from genomic DNA by means of the immunoSEQ Assay, a bias-controlled multiplex PCR. Concerning the study's data processing: Within the assay, amplification of reference gene primers was used to estimate how many nucleated cells each sample contained. Sequence reads were collapsed and filtered to measure the absolute abundance of every unique TCRbeta CDR3 rearrangement. Productive Simpson clonality was computed per sample as the square root of Simpson's diversity index over productive rearrangements. What TCRdb holds here is the immuneACCESS table cut down to in-frame rearrangements. Part of the clones is not present; checked against another copy, under half of the missing clones reflect an unresolved V gene, and the others are unexplained. The D gene and trimming were derived from the DNA, and the V and J assignments and clone size from that table. The sample has 85,000 to 130,000 clones on record, around 87% of them singletons. The ten largest clones take up roughly 14% of the sample.

The sequence came from a man aged 50 to 59 with acute or convalescent COVID-19. The sample taken for sequencing was peripheral blood.

The CDR3 protein is CASSSGIDEQFF. DNA sequence: TGTGCCAGCAGCTCAGGGATCGATGAGCAGTTCTTC. This chain joins TRBV7-9 to TRBJ2-1; TRBD1 is a possible D gene, resting on 5 matching bases. CDR1 and CDR2 are read off the germline V gene (reference sequence) as SEHNR and FQNEAQ. The trim is 4 bases for V and 8 bases for J, with a gap of 9 bases between the germline ends. From its cysteine to its phenylalanine, the CDR3 spans 12 amino acids. Just CDR3 DNA is preserved here, 36 bases in frame from base 1.